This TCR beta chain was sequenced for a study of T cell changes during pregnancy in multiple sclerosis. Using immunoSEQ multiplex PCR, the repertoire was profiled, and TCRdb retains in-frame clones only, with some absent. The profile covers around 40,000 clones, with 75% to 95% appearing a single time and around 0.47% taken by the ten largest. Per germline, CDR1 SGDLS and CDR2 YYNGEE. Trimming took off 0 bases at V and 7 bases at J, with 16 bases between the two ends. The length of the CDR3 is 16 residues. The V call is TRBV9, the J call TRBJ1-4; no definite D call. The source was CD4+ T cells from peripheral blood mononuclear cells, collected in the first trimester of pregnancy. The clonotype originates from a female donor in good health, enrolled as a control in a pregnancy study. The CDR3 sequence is CASSVGGVPNPEKLFF. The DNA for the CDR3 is TGTGCCAGCAGCGTAGGGGGAGTGCCTAACCCTGAAAAACTGTTTTTT. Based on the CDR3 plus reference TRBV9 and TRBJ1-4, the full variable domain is DSGVTQTPKHLITATGQRVTLRCSPRSGDLSVYWYQQSLDQGLQFLIQYYNGEERAKGNILERFSAQQFPDLHSELNLSSLELGDSALYFCASSVGGVPNPEKLFFGSGTQLSVL.